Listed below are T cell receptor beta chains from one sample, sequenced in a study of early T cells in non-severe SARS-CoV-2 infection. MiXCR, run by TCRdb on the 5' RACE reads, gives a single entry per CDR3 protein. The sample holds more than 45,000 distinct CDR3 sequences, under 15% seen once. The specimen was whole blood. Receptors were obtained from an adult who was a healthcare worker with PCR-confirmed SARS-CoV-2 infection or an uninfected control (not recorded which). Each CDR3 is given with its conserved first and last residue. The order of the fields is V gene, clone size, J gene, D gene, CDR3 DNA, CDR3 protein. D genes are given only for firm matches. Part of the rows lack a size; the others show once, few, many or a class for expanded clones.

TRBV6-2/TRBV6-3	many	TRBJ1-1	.	TGTGCCAGCAGCCACGGGTTTCGGCCACAGGGAATTGGGAACACTGAAGCTTTCTTT	CASSHGFRPQGIGNTEAFF
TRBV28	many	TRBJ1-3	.	TGTGCCAGCCTAGAATCTGGAAACACCATATATTTT	CASLESGNTIYF
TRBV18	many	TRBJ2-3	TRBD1	TGTGCCAGCTCACCGGACAGGAGCACAGATACGCAGTATTTT	CASSPDRSTDTQYF
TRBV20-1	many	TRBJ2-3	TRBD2	TGCAGTGCTCCGGGACTAGGTACAGATACGCAGTATTTT	CSAPGLGTDTQYF
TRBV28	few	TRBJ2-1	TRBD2	TGTGCCAGCAGTTTGACTAGCGGGATTAACAATGAGCAGTTCTTC	CASSLTSGINNEQFF
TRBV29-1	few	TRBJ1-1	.	TGCAGCGTTGCCACTTACCCCTCAAAACTGAACACTGAAGCTTTCTTT	CSVATYPSKLNTEAFF
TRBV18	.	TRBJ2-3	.	TGTGTCAGCTCACCAGCTCGGACACGAAGAGATTCAGATACGCAGTATTTT	CVSSPARTRRDSDTQYF
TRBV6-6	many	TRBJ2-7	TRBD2	TGTGCCAGCAGTTACAGCGGGGCCATTCAATCCGAGCAGTACTTC	CASSYSGAIQSEQYF
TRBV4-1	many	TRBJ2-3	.	TGCGCCAGCAGCCAATGGGGGGAAGATACGCAGTATTTT	CASSQWGEDTQYF
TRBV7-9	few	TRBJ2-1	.	TGTGCCAGCAGCCCAGGGGGGGACGCCTACAATGAGCAGTTCTTC	CASSPGGDAYNEQFF
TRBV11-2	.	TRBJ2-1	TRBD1	TGTGCCAGCAGCGCAGGGACAGGGGTTTACAATGAGCAGTTCTTC	CASSAGTGVYNEQFF
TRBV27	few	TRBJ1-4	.	TGTGCCAGCAGTTTAGTCGTGGTGGGTAATGAAAAACTGTTTTTT	CASSLVVVGNEKLFF
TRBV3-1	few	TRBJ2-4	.	TGTGCCAGCAGCCAAGAGCAAACCCGGAGGGCCAAAAACATTCAGTACTTC	CASSQEQTRRAKNIQYF
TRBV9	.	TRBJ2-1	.	TGTGCCAGCAGCGTACGTGGGAGTGCAATGTACAATGAGCCGTTCTTC	CASSVRGSAMYNEPFF
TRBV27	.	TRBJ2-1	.	TGTGCCAGCAGTTACGGGATGAACAATGAGCAGTTCTTC	CASSYGMNNEQFF
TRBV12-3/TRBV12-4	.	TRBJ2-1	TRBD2	TGTGCCAGCACGAACTCCGGGACTAGCGGGTTCTTGGGGAATGAGCAGTTCTTC	CASTNSGTSGFLGNEQFF
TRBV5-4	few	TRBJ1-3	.	TGTGCCAGCAGCTTGGACGGAAACACCATATATTTT	CASSLDGNTIYF
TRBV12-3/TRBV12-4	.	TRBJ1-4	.	TGTGCCAGCAGTTTTGGGAAAACTAATGAAAAACTGTTTTTT	CASSFGKTNEKLFF
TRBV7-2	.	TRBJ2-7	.	TGTGCCAGCAGCTCGAGCCGTGGACAGCACGAGCAGTACTTC	CASSSSRGQHEQYF
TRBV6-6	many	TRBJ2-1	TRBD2	TGTGCCAGCAGCCCGGGACTAGCGGGAGGAGACTCCTACAATGAGCAGTTCTTC	CASSPGLAGGDSYNEQFF
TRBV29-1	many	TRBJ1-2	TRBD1	TGCAGCGTTGCCGATACAGGGGGCGTCGATGGCTACACCTTC	CSVADTGGVDGYTF
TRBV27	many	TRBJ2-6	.	TGTGCCAGCACCCAGGGGGGGGGCATCTCTGGGGCCAACGTCCTGACTTTC	CASTQGGGISGANVLTF
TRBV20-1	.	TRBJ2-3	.	TGCAGTGCTAGAGAGGGCGGGATAGCAGATACGCAGTATTTT	CSAREGGIADTQYF
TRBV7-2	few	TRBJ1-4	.	TGTGCCAGCAGCTGGTCCAATGAAAAACTGTTTTTT	CASSWSNEKLFF
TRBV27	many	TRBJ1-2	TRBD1	TGTGCCAGCAGTGTAGGACAGGCCAACTTACATGGCTACACCTTC	CASSVGQANLHGYTF
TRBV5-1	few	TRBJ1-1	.	TGCGCCAGCAGCTTGGACCAAGGCGGAACTGAAGCTTTCTTT	CASSLDQGGTEAFF
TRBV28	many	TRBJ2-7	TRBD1	TGTGCCAGCAGTTTATTGGACAGGGTTTACGAGCAGTACTTC	CASSLLDRVYEQYF
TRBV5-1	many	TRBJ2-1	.	TGCGCCAGCAGCCCCCGGGGGACAAAAATCAATGAGCAGTTCTTC	CASSPRGTKINEQFF
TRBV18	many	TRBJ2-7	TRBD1	TGTGCCAGCTCACCACCGACGGCAGGGGGCCCCTACGAGCAGTACTTC	CASSPPTAGGPYEQYF
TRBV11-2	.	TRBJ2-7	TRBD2	TGTGCCAGCAGCCCTCGACTAGCGGGAGGTCACGAGCAGTACTTC	CASSPRLAGGHEQYF
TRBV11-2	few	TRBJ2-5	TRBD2	TGTGCCAGCAGCTTACTAGCGGGGCTAAGAGAGACCCAGTACTTC	CASSLLAGLRETQYF
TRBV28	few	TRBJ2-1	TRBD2	TGTACCACCCGGGGGACTAGCGATTGGAATGAGCAGTTCTTC	CTTRGTSDWNEQFF
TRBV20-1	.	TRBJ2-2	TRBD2	TGCAGTGCTGCCCGTTTAGCGGGAGAGTACACCGGGGAGCTGTTTTTT	CSAARLAGEYTGELFF
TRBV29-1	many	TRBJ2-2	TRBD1	TGCAGCGTGATCAAGGGGACAGGGCACTCGAACACCGGGGAGCTGTTTTTT	CSVIKGTGHSNTGELFF
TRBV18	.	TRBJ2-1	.	TGTGCCAGCTCACCAGACGCTATTAATGAGCAGTTCTTC	CASSPDAINEQFF
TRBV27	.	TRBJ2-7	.	TGTGCCAGCAGTTTCGCCGCGGCCGGGCCCTGGGAGCAGTACTTC	CASSFAAAGPWEQYF
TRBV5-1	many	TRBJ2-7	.	TGCGCCAGCAGCACGGAAGGGGCCTACGAGCAGTACTTC	CASSTEGAYEQYF
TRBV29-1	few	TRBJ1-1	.	TGCAGCGTTGTTTCCCCACGGAACACTGAAGCTTTCTTT	CSVVSPRNTEAFF
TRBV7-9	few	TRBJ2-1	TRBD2	TGTGCCAGCAGCTTAGTTGGCGGGAGCTCAGTCCAGTTCTTC	CASSLVGGSSVQFF
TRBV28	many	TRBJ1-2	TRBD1	TGTGCCAGCAGTTTATCTCCGGACAGGAACTATGGCTACACCTTC	CASSLSPDRNYGYTF
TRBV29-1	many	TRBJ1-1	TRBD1	TGCAGCGTTGAAGGGACAGGTCCTGAAGCTTTCTTT	CSVEGTGPEAFF
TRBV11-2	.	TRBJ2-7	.	TGTGCCAGCAGCCCGGAGGGAGGTCCTAGGGAGCAGTACTTC	CASSPEGGPREQYF
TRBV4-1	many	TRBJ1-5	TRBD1	TGCGCCAGCAGCCAAGCGGGACAGGGGATTCAGCCCCAGCATTTT	CASSQAGQGIQPQHF
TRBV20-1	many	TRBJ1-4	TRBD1	TGCAGTGCTAGACAGGGGGACGAAAAACTGTTTTTT	CSARQGDEKLFF
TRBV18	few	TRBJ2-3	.	TGTGCCAGCTCACCACCATCGGGGGCTGGGAATACGCAGTATTTT	CASSPPSGAGNTQYF
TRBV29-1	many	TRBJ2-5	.	TGCAGCGCAGGGGGGAGGTACCAAGAGACCCAGTACTTC	CSAGGRYQETQYF
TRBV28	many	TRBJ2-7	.	TGTGCCAGCAGCAACCGAGGTTCTTCGGCCAACGAGCAGTACTTC	CASSNRGSSANEQYF
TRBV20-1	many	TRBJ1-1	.	TGCAGTGTCCGGGACCACACTGAAGCTTTCTTT	CSVRDHTEAFF
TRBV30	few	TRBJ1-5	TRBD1	TGTGCCTGGAATGGACAGGGCCTGCGCAATCAGCCCCAGCATTTT	CAWNGQGLRNQPQHF
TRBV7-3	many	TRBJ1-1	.	TGTGCCAGCAGCTTAACACACGGGGGTACTGAAGCTTTCTTT	CASSLTHGGTEAFF
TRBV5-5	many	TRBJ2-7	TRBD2	TGTGCCAGCAGCTTAGGCCTAGCGGTTACCTACGAGCAGTACTTC	CASSLGLAVTYEQYF
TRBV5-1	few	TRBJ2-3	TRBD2	TGCGCCAGCAGCCTTACGACTAGCGGGAGTGGGACAGATACGCAGTATTTT	CASSLTTSGSGTDTQYF
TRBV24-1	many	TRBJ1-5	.	TGTGCCACCAGTGATAGCCGGGAAGCGTATCAGCCCCAGCATTTT	CATSDSREAYQPQHF
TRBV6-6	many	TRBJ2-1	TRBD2	TGTGCCAGCAGTTACGGCGGGAGACACAATGAGCAGTTCTTC	CASSYGGRHNEQFF
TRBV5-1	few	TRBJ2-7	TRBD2	TGCGCCAGCAGCCCGGGGGGGCGGGCGAACTACGAGCAGTACTTC	CASSPGGRANYEQYF
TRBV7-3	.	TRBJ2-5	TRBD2	TGTGCCAGCAGCCTCCGACTAGCGGGAGGGGAGACCCAGTACTTC	CASSLRLAGGETQYF
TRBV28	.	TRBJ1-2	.	TGTGCCAGCAGTTTCGTCCTCGGTGACCCATACACCTTC	CASSFVLGDPYTF
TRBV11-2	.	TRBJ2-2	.	TGTGCCAGCAACGGTCCCGGGGAGCTGTTTTTT	CASNGPGELFF
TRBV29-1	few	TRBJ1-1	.	TGCAGCGTTATCGGTCCAAACACTGAAGCTTTCTTT	CSVIGPNTEAFF